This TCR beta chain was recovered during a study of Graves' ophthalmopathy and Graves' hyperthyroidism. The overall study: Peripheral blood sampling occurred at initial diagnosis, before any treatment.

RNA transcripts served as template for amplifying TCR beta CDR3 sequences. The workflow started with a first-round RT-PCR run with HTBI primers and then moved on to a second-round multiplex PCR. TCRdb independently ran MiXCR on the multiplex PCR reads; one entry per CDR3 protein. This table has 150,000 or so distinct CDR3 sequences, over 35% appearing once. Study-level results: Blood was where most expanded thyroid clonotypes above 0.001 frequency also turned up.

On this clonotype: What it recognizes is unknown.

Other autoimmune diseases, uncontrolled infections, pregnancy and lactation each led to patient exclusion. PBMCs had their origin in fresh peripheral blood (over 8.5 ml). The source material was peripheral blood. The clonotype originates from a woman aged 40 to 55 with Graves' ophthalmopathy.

The CDR3 DNA sequence: TGTGCCAGCAGTGACAGGCATAATCAGCCCCAGCATTTT. This translates into CASSDRHNQPQHF. V gene TRBV6-1 combines with J gene TRBJ1-5; D ambiguous. Germline loops: CDR1 MNHNS, CDR2 SASEGT. V lost 3 bases, J lost 4 bases, and 7 bases lay in between. The CDR3 consists of 13 residues.